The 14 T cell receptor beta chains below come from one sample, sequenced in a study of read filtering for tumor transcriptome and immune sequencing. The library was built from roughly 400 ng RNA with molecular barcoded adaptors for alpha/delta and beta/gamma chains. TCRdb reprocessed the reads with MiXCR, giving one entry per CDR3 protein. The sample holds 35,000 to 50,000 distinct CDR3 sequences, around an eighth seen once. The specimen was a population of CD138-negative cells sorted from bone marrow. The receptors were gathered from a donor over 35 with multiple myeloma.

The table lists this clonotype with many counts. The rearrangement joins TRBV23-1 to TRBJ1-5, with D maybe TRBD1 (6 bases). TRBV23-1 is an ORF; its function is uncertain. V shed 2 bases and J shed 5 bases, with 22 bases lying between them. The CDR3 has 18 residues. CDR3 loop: CASSQPEDPGRGDQPQHF. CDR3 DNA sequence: TGCGCCAGCAGTCAACCGGAGGACCCCGGCAGGGGAGATCAGCCCCAGCATTTT.

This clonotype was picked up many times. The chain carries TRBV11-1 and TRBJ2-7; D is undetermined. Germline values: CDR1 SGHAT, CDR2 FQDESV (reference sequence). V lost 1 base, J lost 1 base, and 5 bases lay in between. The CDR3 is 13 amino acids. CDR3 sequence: CASSLGESYEQYF. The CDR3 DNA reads TGTGCCAGCAGCTTAGGAGAATCCTACGAGCAGTACTTC.

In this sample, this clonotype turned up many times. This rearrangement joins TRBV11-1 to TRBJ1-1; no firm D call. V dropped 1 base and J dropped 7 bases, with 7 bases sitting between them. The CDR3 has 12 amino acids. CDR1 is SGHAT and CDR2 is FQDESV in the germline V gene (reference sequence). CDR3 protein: CASSLVQYEAFF. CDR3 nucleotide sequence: TGTGCCAGCAGCTTAGTTCAGTATGAAGCTTTCTTT.

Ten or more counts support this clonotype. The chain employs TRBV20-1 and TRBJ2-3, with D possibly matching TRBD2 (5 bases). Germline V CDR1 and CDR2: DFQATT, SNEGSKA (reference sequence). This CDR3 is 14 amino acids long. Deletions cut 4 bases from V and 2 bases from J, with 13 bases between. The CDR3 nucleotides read TGCAGTGCTACGAGACTAACACTCACAGATACGCAGTATTTT. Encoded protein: CSATRLTLTDTQYF.

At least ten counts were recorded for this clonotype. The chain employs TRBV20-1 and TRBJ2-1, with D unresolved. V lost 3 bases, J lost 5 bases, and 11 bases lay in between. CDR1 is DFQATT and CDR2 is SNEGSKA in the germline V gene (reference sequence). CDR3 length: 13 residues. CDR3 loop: CSASSPMNNEQFF. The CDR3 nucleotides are TGCAGTGCTAGTTCACCGATGAACAATGAGCAGTTCTTC.

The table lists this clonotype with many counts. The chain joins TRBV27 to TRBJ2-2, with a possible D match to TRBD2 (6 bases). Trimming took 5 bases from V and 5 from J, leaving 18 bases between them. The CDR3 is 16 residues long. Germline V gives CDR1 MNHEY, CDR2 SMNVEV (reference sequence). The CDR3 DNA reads TGTGCCAGCAGTCGGCCCCCGGGAGTGGGTACCGGGGAGCTGTTTTTT. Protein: CASSRPPGVGTGELFF.

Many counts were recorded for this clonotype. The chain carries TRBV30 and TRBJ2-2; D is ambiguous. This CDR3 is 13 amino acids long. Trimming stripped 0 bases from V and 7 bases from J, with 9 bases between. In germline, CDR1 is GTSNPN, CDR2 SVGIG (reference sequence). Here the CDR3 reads CAWSVFGYGELFF. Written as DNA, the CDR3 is TGTGCCTGGAGTGTATTCGGATACGGGGAGCTGTTTTTT.

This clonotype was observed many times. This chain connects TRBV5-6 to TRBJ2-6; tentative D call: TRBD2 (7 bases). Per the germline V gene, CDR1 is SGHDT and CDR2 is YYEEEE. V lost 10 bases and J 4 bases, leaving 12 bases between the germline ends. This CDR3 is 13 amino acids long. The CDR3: CAVGGLGANVLTF. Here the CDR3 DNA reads TGTGCCGTCGGGGGGCTGGGGGCCAACGTCCTGACTTTC.

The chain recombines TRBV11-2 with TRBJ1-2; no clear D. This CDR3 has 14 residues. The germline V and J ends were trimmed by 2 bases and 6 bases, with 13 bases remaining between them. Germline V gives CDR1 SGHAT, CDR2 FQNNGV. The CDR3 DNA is TGTGCCAGCAGCTTACGGCTACCTACAGATGGCTACACCTTC. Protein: CASSLRLPTDGYTF. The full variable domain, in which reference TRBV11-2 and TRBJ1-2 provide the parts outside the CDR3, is EAGVAQSPRYKIIEKRQSVAFWCNPISGHATLYWYQQILGQGPKLLIQFQNNGVVDDSQLPKDRFSAERLKGVDSTLKIQPAKLEDSAVYLCASSLRLPTDGYTFGSGTRLTVV.

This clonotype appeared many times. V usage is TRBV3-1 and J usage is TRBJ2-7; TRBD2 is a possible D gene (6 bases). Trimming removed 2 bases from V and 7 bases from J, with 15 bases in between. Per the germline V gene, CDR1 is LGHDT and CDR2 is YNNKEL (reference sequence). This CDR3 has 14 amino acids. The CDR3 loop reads CASSQKPSVGEQYF. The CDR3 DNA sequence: TGTGCCAGCAGCCAAAAACCTAGCGTCGGGGAGCAGTACTTC.

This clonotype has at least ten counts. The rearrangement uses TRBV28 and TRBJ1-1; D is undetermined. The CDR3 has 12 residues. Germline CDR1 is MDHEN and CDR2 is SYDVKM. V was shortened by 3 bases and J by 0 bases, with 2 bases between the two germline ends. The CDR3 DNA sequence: TGTGCCAGCAGTTTCATGAACACTGAAGCTTTCTTT. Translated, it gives CASSFMNTEAFF.

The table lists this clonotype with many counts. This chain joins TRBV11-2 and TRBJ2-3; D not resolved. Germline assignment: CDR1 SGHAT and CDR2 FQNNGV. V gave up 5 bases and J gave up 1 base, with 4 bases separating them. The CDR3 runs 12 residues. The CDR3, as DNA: TGTGCCAGCAGCACCCGCACAGATACGCAGTATTTT. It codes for CASSTRTDTQYF.

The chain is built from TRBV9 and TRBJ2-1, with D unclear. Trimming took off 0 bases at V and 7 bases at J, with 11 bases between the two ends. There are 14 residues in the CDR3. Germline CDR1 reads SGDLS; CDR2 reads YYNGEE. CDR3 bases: TGTGCCAGCAGCGTAGGACGAGCGTGGAATGAGCAGTTCTTC. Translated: CASSVGRAWNEQFF.

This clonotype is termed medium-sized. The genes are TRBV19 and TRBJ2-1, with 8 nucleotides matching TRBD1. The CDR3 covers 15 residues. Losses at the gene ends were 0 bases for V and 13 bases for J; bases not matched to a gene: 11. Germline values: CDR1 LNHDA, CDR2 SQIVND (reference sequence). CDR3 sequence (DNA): TGTGCCAGTAGTATAGATTCAGGGGGCCTATCGGAACAGTTCTTC. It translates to CASSIDSGGLSEQFF.